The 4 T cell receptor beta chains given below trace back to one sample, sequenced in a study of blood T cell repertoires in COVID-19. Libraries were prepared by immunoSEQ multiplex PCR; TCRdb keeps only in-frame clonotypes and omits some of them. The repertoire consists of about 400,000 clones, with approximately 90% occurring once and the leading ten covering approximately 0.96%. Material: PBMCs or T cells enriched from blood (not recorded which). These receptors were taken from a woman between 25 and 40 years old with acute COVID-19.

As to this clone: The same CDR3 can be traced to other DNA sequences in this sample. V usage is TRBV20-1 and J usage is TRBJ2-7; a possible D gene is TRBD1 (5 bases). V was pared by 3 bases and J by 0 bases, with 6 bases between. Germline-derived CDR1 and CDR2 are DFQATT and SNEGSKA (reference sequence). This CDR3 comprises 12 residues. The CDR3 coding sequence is TGCAGTGCTAGTAGGGGCTCCTACGAGCAGTACTTC. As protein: CSASRGSYEQYF.

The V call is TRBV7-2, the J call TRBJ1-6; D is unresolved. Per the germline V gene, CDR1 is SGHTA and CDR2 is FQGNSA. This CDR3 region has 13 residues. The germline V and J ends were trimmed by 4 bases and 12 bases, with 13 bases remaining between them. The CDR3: CASSSNDWVPLHF. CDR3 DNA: TGTGCCAGCAGCTCAAACGACTGGGTACCCCTCCACTTT.

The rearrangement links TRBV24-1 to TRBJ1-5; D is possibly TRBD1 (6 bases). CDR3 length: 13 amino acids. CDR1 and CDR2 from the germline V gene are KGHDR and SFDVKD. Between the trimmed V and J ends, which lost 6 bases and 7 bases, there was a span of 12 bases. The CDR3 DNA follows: TGTGCCACCAGTCAAGGGGGTGGCCAGCCCCAGCATTTT. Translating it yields CATSQGGGQPQHF.

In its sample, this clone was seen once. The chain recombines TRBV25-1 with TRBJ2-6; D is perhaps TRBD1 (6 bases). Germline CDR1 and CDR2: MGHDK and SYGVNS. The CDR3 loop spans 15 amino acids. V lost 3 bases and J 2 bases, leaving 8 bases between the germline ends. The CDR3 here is CASSEDRAGANVLTF. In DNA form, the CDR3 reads TGTGCCAGCAGTGAGGACAGAGCTGGGGCCAACGTCCTGACTTTC.